This T cell receptor beta chain was sequenced during a study of control samples from healthy donors and cancer patients. Between the trimmed V and J ends, which lost 5 bases and 4 bases, there was a span of 13 bases. This CDR3 has 14 residues. CDR1 and CDR2 (germline): PRHDT, FYEKMQ (reference sequence). The method was immunoSEQ multiplex PCR; TCRdb's version includes in-frame clones alone and lacks a portion of them. Of 150,000 or so clones in the sample, over 85% are singletons; the top ten hold roughly 5.5%. J is TRBJ2-3 and V is TRBV13; D call uncertain. This TCR derives from a man aged 18 to 29 in good health. The specimen was blood. For the CDR3, the DNA is TGTGCCAGCAGCAAAAGAGCTACCGCAGATACGCAGTATTTT. This gives the protein CASSKRATADTQYF.